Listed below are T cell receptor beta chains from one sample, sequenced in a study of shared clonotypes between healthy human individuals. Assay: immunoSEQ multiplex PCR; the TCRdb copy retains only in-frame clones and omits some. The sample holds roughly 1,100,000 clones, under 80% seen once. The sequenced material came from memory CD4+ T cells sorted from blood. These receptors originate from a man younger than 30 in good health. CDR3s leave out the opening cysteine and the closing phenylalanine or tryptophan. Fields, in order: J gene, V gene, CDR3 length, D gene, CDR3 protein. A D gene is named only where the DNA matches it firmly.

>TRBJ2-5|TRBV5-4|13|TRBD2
ASSFALAGEETQY
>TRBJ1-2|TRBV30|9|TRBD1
AWSANRGHT
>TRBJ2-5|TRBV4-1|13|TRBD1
ASSHGAGTGMSQY
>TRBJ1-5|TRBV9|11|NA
ASSTEPNQPQH
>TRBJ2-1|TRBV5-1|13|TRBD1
ASSSQGAMYNEQF
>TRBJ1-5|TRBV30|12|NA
AWSVEGGHQPQH
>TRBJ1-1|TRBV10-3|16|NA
AISDSGHLGLANTEAF
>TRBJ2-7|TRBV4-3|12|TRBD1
ASSQSRGPYEQY
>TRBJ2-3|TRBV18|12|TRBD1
ASSPDRSTDTQY
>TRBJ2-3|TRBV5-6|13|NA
ASSLGGRRTDTQY
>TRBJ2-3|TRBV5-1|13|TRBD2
ASSLGIAGSDTQY
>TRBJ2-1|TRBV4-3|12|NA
ASSQEESYNEQF
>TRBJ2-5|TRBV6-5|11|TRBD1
ASRRTGGETQY
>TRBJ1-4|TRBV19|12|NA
ASSKGWSNEKLF
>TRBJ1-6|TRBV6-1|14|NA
ASSDGGPQFGSPLH
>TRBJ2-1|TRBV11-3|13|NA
ASSLGDTAYNEQF
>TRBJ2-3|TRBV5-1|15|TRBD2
ASSLGLSGGTTDTQY
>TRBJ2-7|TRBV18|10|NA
ASETGSHEQY
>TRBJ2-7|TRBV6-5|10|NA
ASSSQGRDEY
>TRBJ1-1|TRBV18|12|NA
ASVPGGVGTEAF
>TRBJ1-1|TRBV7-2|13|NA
ASSPRVVQGTEAF
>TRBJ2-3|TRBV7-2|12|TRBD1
ASSSTGFADTQY
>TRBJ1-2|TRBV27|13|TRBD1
ASSSRTGFDYGYT
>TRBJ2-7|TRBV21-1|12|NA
ASSKEQYPPEQY
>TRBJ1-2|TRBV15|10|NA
ATSREQIGYT
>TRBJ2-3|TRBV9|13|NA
ASSVAPGSTDTQY
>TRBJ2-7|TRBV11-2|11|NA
ASSSGPDNEQY
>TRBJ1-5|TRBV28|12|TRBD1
ASSLTGPNQPQH
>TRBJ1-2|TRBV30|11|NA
AWNRLPPEGYT
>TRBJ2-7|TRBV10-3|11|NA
AITGTEGYEQY
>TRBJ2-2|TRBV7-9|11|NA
ASSLNLLGELF
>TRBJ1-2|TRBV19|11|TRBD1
ASSKTPGTGAA
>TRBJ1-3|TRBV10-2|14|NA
ASSHYVVGDGNTIY
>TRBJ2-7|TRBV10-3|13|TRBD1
AIRDRDRSTYEQY
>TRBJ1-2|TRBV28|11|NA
ASSLVQEVGYT
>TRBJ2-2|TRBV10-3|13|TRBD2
AVQRGGQNTGELF
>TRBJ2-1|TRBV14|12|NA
ASSMGPFYNEQF
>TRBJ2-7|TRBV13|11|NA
ASSLVRAYEQY
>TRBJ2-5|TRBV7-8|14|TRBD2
ASSPRTSGFRETQY
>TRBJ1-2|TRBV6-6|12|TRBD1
ASSYGTANYGYT
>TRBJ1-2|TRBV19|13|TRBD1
ASRYTGQPNYGYT
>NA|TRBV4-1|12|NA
ASSQDNPVYEQY
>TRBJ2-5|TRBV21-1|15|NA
ASSTQGRAGLQETQY
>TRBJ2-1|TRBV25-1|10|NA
ASSWGSNEQF
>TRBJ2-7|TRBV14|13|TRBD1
ASREGQGALTEQY
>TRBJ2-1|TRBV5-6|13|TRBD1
ASSWGQGSYNEQF
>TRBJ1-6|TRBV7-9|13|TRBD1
ASSPSGGLNSPLH